The next 9 T cell receptor beta chains were all read from a single sample in a study of blood T cell repertoires in COVID-19. Only in-frame clones appear in the TCRdb table, and some are missing; sequencing was by immunoSEQ multiplex PCR. In the table there are around 250,000 clones, 86% of which are singletons. The sample consisted of peripheral blood. These receptors were obtained from a woman between 25 and 40 years old with active or convalescent COVID-19.

The chain recombines TRBV23-1 with TRBJ2-3; D unresolved. TRBV23-1 is an open reading frame whose function is uncertain. Trimming cost V 4 bases and J 4 bases, with 15 bases left between them. This CDR3 is built from 15 residues. CDR3 sequence reads: CASSLDRSRADTQYF. CDR3 bases: TGCGCCAGCAGTCTCGACCGGTCCCGGGCAGATACGCAGTATTTT.

J is TRBJ1-5 and V is TRBV6-4; 9 bases are a match to TRBD1. Germline V gives CDR1 MRHNA, CDR2 SNTAGT. Losses at the gene ends were 5 bases for V and 7 bases for J; bases not matched to a gene: 15. CDR3 length equals 17 residues. CDR3 in amino acids: CASSPPLDRGTVQPQHF. CDR3 coding DNA: TGTGCCAGCAGTCCCCCCCTGGACAGGGGTACAGTCCAGCCCCAGCATTTT.

The CDR3 sequence is CATSETGGLETQYF. Here the CDR3 DNA reads TGTGCCACCAGTGAAACAGGGGGCTTAGAGACCCAGTACTTC. The chain is built from TRBV24-1 and TRBJ2-5, with TRBD1 matching over 9 bases. This CDR3 region has 14 residues. J gave up 4 bases and V 4 bases, and 3 bases lay outside the gene matches. The V gene's germline CDR1 is KGHDR and CDR2 SFDVKD.

This clone was seen just once. The chain couples TRBV10-1 to TRBJ1-2; weak D call: TRBD1 (5 bases). The V gene lost 3 bases and the J gene lost 7 bases, with 15 bases spanning the gap. The CDR3 has 14 amino acids. CDR1 and CDR2 from the germline V gene are WNHNN and SYGVQD (reference sequence). The CDR3 nucleotides read TGCGCCAGCAGTGACCCCAATCAGGGATCTGGCTACACCTTC. Translation: CASSDPNQGSGYTF.

The genes are TRBV12-5 and TRBJ2-1, with D hard to call. The CDR3 length is 12 residues. CDR1 is LGHNT, CDR2 FRNRAP, per germline. Trimming cost V 2 bases and J 8 bases, with 7 bases left between them. CDR3 in DNA: TGTGCTAGTGGTTTGACTCGGGATGAGCAGTTCTTC. Its protein product is CASGLTRDEQFF.

This rearrangement joins TRBV6-2 or TRBV6-3 to TRBJ2-3; tentatively, D is TRBD1 (6 bases). In germline, CDR1 is MNHEY, CDR2 SVGEGT. CDR3 length equals 14 residues. Trimming shortened V by 5 bases and J by 3 bases, and 12 bases separated the two germline ends. CDR3 sequence (DNA): TGTGCCAGCAGTACAACAGGGAATACAGATACGCAGTATTTT. Protein: CASSTTGNTDTQYF.

The V gene is TRBV5-5, the J gene TRBJ1-1; D is unclear. The CDR3 totals 15 residues. The germline CDR1 and CDR2 sequences are SGHKS and YYEKEE (reference sequence). Trimming took off 4 bases at V and 1 base at J, with 14 bases between the two ends. CDR3 DNA sequence: TGTGCCAGCAGCCCCGCCCGGGGTGGGAACACTGAAGCTTTCTTT. Its protein product is CASSPARGGNTEAFF.

The chain has TRBV7-2 and TRBJ1-4, with 7 bases lining up with TRBD1. Trimming took 5 bases from V and 4 from J; bases not matched to a gene: 7. The CDR3 spans 15 residues. Looked up from germline, CDR1 is SGHTA and CDR2 is FQGNSA. CDR3 amino acids: CASSPRQGGNEKLFF. DNA for the CDR3: TGTGCCAGCAGCCCCCGACAGGGCGGTAATGAAAAACTGTTTTTT.

This chain uses TRBV3-1 (or the pseudogene TRBV3-2) with TRBJ1-6, with a weak D call TRBD1 (5 bases). V lost 5 bases to trimming and J lost 9 bases, with 14 bases between them. CDR1 is LGHDT, CDR2 YNNKEL, per germline (reference sequence). The CDR3 contains 14 residues. The CDR3 loop is CASSFNQGFSPLHF. CDR3 nucleotide sequence: TGTGCCAGCAGCTTTAATCAGGGTTTTTCACCCCTCCACTTT.